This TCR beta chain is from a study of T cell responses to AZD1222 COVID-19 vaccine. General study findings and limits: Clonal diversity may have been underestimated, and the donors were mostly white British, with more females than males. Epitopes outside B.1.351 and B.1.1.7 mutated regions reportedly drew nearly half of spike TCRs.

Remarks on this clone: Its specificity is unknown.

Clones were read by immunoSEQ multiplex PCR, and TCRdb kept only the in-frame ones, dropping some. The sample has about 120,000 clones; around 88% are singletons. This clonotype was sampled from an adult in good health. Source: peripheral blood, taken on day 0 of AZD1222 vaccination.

The CDR3 DNA sequence: TGTGCCAGCAGTTTAAAAGTATCGGGACAGACCAACAATGAGCAGTTCTTC. Its translation is CASSLKVSGQTNNEQFF. The chain is built from TRBV27 and TRBJ2-1; 7 bases line up with TRBD1. Germline CDR1 MNHEY, CDR2 SMNVEV (reference sequence). The CDR3 contains 17 residues. Unmatched junction bases numbered 12, after V lost 2 bases and J lost 5 bases.